The table lists the clone carrying this TCR beta chain with a few counts. Antigen: not known. These data come from a study of a mutant IDH1 vaccine in newly diagnosed glioma. About the research overall: Vaccines were first given 4-6 weeks after radiotherapy alone, or with temozolomide cycles.

Sequencing was performed with immunoSEQ multiplex PCR; in TCRdb, only in-frame clones are kept and a portion is missing. The sample yields approximately 60,000 clones, 80% to 90% seen once. In germline, CDR1 is LGHNA, CDR2 YSLEER. The CDR3 contains 15 residues. V dropped 2 bases and J dropped 1; count of bases not matched to a gene: 4. Time point specified: week 23, last vaccination. Every vaccination contained 300 ug of the mutant IDH1 20-mer peptide and was paired with topical imiquimod. The receptor's source is a man aged 40-50 years with glioma. The chain recombines TRBV4-3 with TRBJ2-7; 8 nucleotides match TRBD2. Specimen: PBMCs, collected from a glioma patient whose treatment included an IDH1 peptide vaccine. CDR3: CASSQLLAGSYEQYF. CDR3 nucleotide sequence: TGCGCCAGCAGCCAATTGCTAGCGGGTTCCTACGAGCAGTACTTC.